This T cell receptor beta chain was retrieved from a study of T cells in Graves' hyperthyroidism and ophthalmopathy. Study-level points and caveats: Most thyroid clonotypes expanded above 0.001 were also detected in blood. A model built on 13 V-J features separated ophthalmopathy from stable hyperthyroidism. It was a median roughly six months before onset that the model predicted ophthalmopathy.

The germline CDR1 and CDR2 sequences are DFQATT and SNEGSKA (reference sequence). The CDR3 totals 15 residues. The V end was cut by 0 bases, the J end by 2 bases, with 14 bases between. TCR beta CDR3 regions were amplified from RNA. A first-round RT-PCR of the TCR CDR3 used the HTBI primer set. TCRdb reprocessed the multiplex PCR reads with MiXCR, giving one entry per CDR3 protein. The repertoire consists of fewer than 450,000 distinct CDR3 sequences, with around 15% occurring once and the leading ten covering roughly 19%. This clonotype appeared many times. The antigen remains undetermined. The chain links TRBV20-1 to TRBJ2-7, with D perhaps TRBD1 (6 bases). The sequence derives from a woman in her sixties or seventies with Graves' ophthalmopathy. What was sequenced was blood. This CDR3 is CSAREGASPPYEQYF. CDR3 coding DNA: TGCAGTGCTAGAGAGGGGGCGAGTCCCCCCTACGAGCAGTACTTC.